The present entry profiles one T cell receptor (beta chain) with its context. Generated by immunoSEQ multiplex PCR, the TCRdb table keeps only in-frame clones and is missing some. The sample has roughly 200,000 clones; around nine tenths are singletons. The CDR3 has 16 residues. V dropped 6 bases and J dropped 4; count of bases not matched to a gene: 8. From germline, CDR1 is LGHNT and CDR2 FRNRAP. These data originate in a study of blood T cell repertoires in COVID-19. Study-wide context: Sample material is recorded as cDNA or gDNA derived from T cells, B-cell-depleted T cells, or PBMCs.

Material: peripheral blood. This TCR derives from a woman aged 40 to 50 who had recovered from COVID-19. The chain uses TRBV12-5 and TRBJ2-2, with 10 nucleotides matching TRBD2. CDR3 nucleotide sequence: TGTGCTAGTGGATCCGGGACTAGCGTGATCACCGGGGAGCTGTTTTTT. Protein: CASGSGTSVITGELFF.